These T cell receptor beta chains were read from a single sample in a study of T-cell memory formation after mild COVID-19. TCRdb analysed the 5' RACE reads with MiXCR anew, one entry per CDR3 protein. The table lists around 400,000 distinct CDR3 sequences, roughly 26% of them singletons. The specimen sequenced was PBMCs or a T cell subset sorted from them (not recorded which). Receptors were obtained from an adult woman who had mild COVID-19 (a few samples of this study predate the infection). Cell type and time point are not known. The CDR3 runs from the conserved cysteine through the conserved F or W. A D gene is named only where the DNA matches it firmly. Expanded clones are given a class, and other clones once, few, many or no size at all.

V	D	size	J	CDR3	DNA
TRBV6-2/TRBV6-3	TRBD2	few	TRBJ2-1	CASGSPGRGMHEQFF	TGTGCCAGCGGCTCCCCCGGGCGGGGGATGCATGAGCAGTTCTTC
TRBV6-5	TRBD1	NA	TRBJ2-1	CASSYSRTGYNEQFF	TGTGCCAGCAGTTATTCCCGGACAGGGTACAATGAGCAGTTCTTC
TRBV6-2/TRBV6-3	TRBD2	few	TRBJ2-7	CASSYNPIGRAYEQYF	TGTGCCAGCAGTTACAATCCAATCGGGAGGGCCTACGAGCAGTACTTC
TRBV15	NA	few	TRBJ1-1	CATSAPWGRGTEAFF	TGTGCCACCAGCGCTCCTTGGGGAAGGGGCACTGAAGCTTTCTTT
TRBV4-1	TRBD2	few	TRBJ2-1	CASSQDPSGLRNEQFF	TGCGCCAGCAGCCAAGATCCTAGCGGGTTAAGAAATGAGCAGTTCTTC
TRBV24-1	NA	NA	TRBJ2-5	CATSDLIQGLQYF	TGTGCCACCAGTGATTTAATCCAGGGTCTCCAGTACTTC
TRBV9	TRBD2	few	TRBJ2-1	CASSVVSSGDGQFF	TGTGCCAGCAGCGTAGTATCTAGCGGGGACGGGCAGTTCTTC
TRBV12-3/TRBV12-4	NA	NA	TRBJ2-3	CASSLESIYTDTQYF	TGTGCCAGCAGTTTAGAAAGTATTTACACAGATACGCAGTATTTT
TRBV27	NA	NA	TRBJ2-7	CASSPTGWSEQYF	TGTGCCAGCAGTCCTACAGGGTGGAGTGAGCAGTACTTC
TRBV7-9	TRBD2	once	TRBJ2-5	CASSSPGLRQETQYF	TGTGCCAGCAGTTCTCCGGGACTACGCCAAGAGACCCAGTACTTC
TRBV12-3/TRBV12-4	TRBD2	NA	TRBJ2-1	CASSPRLAGVGGDEQFF	TGTGCCAGCAGTCCCCGACTAGCGGGAGTGGGCGGGGATGAGCAGTTCTTC
TRBV18	NA	NA	TRBJ1-4	CASSPPSARGGQEKLFF	TGTGCCAGCTCACCACCGAGCGCCAGGGGAGGACAGGAAAAACTGTTTTTT
TRBV18	TRBD1	few	TRBJ2-5	CASSSGTGLETQYF	TGTGCCAGCTCGTCCGGGACAGGCCTAGAGACCCAGTACTTC
TRBV6-5	TRBD1	few	TRBJ2-3	CASSFRDRPLDTQYF	TGTGCCAGCAGTTTCCGGGACAGGCCCCTCGATACGCAGTATTTT
TRBV11-3	TRBD2	few	TRBJ2-1	CASSFTGGVNEQFF	TGTGCCAGCAGCTTCACGGGAGGGGTTAATGAGCAGTTCTTC
TRBV12-3/TRBV12-4	NA	few	TRBJ2-3	CASRDVSSTDTQYF	TGTGCCAGCCGGGACGTATCTAGCACAGATACGCAGTATTTT
TRBV2	NA	NA	TRBJ2-3	CASKSTATDTQYF	TGTGCCAGTAAATCGACAGCTACAGATACGCAGTATTTT
TRBV18	NA	NA	TRBJ2-7	CASSPWGAPYEQYF	TGTGCCAGCTCACCATGGGGGGCCCCTTACGAGCAGTACTTC
TRBV12-3/TRBV12-4	NA	many	TRBJ2-3	CASTSTDTQYF	TGTGCCAGCACTAGCACAGATACGCAGTATTTT
TRBV5-1	TRBD1	NA	TRBJ2-7	CASSSPGQGKYEQYF	TGCGCCAGCAGCTCCCCGGGACAGGGGAAATACGAGCAGTACTTC
TRBV5-1	NA	few	TRBJ1-1	CASSSAFEGGTEAFF	TGCGCCAGCAGCTCAGCGTTCGAGGGAGGAACTGAAGCTTTCTTT
TRBV7-2	TRBD2	many	TRBJ2-3	CASSPRTSGGATDTQYF	TGTGCCAGCAGCCCCCGGACTAGCGGGGGGGCGACAGATACGCAGTATTTT
TRBV12-3/TRBV12-4	TRBD2	NA	TRBJ2-3	CASSPGKVAGGPTDTQYF	TGTGCCAGCAGCCCTGGTAAGGTTGCGGGAGGTCCCACAGATACGCAGTATTTT
TRBV5-1	NA	few	TRBJ2-2	CASSLDRRRDPGELFF	TGCGCCAGCAGCTTGGACAGGAGGCGTGATCCCGGGGAGCTGTTTTTT
TRBV2	TRBD1	NA	TRBJ1-3	CASSDPRGQGSNTIYF	TGTGCCAGCAGTGACCCAAGGGGACAGGGAAGCAACACCATATATTTT
TRBV6-5	TRBD1	NA	TRBJ1-4	CASSSQDRTEKLFF	TGTGCCAGCAGCTCCCAGGACAGGACCGAAAAACTGTTTTTT
TRBV5-1	TRBD2	few	TRBJ2-1	CASSQRESSEQFF	TGCGCCAGTTCCCAGCGGGAGTCCAGTGAGCAGTTCTTC